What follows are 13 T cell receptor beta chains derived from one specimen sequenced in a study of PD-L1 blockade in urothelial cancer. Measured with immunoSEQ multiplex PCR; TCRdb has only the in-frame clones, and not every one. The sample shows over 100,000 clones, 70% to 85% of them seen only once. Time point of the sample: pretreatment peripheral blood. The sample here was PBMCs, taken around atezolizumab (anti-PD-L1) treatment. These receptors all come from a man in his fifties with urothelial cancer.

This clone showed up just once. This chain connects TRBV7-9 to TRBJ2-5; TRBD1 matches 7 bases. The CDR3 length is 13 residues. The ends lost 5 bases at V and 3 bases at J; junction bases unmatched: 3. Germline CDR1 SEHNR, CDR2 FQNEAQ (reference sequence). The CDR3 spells CASSGGQKETQYF. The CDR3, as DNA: TGTGCCAGCAGCGGGGGACAGAAAGAGACCCAGTACTTC.

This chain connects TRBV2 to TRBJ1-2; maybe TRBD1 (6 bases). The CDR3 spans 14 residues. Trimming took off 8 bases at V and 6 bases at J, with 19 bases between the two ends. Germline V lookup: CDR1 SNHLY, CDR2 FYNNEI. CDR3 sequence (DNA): TGTGCCAGCGGATACAGGGAGCGGTCTCATGGCTACACCTTC. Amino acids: CASGYRERSHGYTF.

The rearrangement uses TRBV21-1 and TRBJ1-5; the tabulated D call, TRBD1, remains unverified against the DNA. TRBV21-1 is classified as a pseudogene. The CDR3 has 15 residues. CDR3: CASSNRVVSNQPQHF. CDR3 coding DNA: TGTGCCAGCAGTAACAGGGTAGTGAGCAATCAGCCCCAGCATTTT.

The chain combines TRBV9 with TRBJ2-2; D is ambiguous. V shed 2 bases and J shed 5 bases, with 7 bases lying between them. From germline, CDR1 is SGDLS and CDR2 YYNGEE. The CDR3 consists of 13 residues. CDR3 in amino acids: CASSVLRTGELFF. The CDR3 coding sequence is TGTGCCAGCAGCGTTCTGCGGACCGGGGAGCTGTTTTTT.

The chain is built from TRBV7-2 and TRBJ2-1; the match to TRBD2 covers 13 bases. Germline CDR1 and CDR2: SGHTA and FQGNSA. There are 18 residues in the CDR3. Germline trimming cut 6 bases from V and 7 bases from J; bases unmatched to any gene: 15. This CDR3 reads CASSRRPGLAGSRNEQFF. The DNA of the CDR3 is TGTGCCAGCAGTCGCCGACCGGGACTAGCGGGAAGTAGGAATGAGCAGTTCTTC.

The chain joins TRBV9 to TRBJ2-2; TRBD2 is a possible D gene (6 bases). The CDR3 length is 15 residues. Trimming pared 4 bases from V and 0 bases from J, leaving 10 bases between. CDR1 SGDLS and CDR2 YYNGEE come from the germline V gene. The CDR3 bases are TGTGCCAGCAGCCCTAGACTAGCGAACACCGGGGAGCTGTTTTTT. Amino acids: CASSPRLANTGELFF.

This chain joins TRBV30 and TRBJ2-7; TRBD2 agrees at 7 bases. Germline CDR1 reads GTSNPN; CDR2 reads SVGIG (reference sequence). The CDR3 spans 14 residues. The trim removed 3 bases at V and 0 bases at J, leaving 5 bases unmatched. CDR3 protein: CAWSAGGSSYEQYF. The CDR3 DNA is TGTGCCTGGAGCGCGGGCGGGAGCTCCTACGAGCAGTACTTC.

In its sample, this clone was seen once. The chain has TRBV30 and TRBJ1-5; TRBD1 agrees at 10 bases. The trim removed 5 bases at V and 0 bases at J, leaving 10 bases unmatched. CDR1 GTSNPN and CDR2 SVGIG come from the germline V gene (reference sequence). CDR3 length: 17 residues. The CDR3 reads CAWGTIGTGVSNQPQHF. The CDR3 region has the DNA TGTGCCTGGGGTACCATCGGGACAGGGGTTAGCAATCAGCCCCAGCATTTT.

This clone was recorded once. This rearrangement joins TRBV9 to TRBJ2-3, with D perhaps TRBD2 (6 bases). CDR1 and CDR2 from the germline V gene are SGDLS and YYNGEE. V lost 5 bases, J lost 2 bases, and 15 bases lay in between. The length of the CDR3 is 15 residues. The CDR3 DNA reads TGTGCCAGCAGGAGAATAGCGGCAAACACAGATACGCAGTATTTT. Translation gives CASRRIAANTDTQYF.

The CDR3, as DNA: TGTGCCAGCAGCTTAACCGGCACAGATACGCAGTATTTT. Translating it yields CASSLTGTDTQYF. The chain combines TRBV7-3 with TRBJ2-3, with D unclear. The CDR3 contains 13 residues. Per germline, CDR1 SGHTA and CDR2 FQGTGA. The V end lost 0 bases, the J end lost 1 base, and 2 bases lay between the germline ends. The variable domain in full, with the rest retrieved from reference TRBV7-3 and TRBJ2-3, is GAGVSQTPSNKVTEKGKYVELRCDPISGHTALYWYRQSLGQGPEFLIYFQGTGAADDSGLPNDRFFAVRPEGSVSTLKIQRTERGDSAVYLCASSLTGTDTQYFGPGTRLTVL.

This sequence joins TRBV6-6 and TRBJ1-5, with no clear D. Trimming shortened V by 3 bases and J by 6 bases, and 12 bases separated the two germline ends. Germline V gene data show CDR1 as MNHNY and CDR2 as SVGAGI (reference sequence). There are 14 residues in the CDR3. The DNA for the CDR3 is TGTGCCAGCAGTTATGATCGGGGAACTCAGCCCCAGCATTTT. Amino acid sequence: CASSYDRGTQPQHF.

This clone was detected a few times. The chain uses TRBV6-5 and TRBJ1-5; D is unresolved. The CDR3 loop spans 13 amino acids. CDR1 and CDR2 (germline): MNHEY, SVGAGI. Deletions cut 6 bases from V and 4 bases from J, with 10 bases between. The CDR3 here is CASSREGNQPQHF. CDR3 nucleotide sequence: TGTGCCAGCAGCCGAGAGGGAAATCAGCCCCAGCATTTT.

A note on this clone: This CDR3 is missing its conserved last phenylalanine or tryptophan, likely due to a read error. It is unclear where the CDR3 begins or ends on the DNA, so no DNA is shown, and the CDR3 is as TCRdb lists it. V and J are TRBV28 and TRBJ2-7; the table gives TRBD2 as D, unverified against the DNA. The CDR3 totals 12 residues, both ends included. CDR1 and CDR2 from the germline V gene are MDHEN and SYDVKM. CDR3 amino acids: CASSKLAGGLRL.